This T cell receptor (beta chain) was sequenced for a study of T cell changes during pregnancy in multiple sclerosis. Only in-frame clones appear in the TCRdb table, and some are missing; sequencing was by immunoSEQ multiplex PCR. The sample lists under 120,000 clones, approximately 90% seen once, with about 3% in the top ten. V dropped 4 bases and J dropped 3; count of bases not matched to a gene: 3. The CDR3 length is 15 residues. Germline V gives CDR1 MGHRA, CDR2 YSYEKL. The sequencing here drew on peripheral blood, taken after pregnancy. The receptor was derived from a female donor with multiple sclerosis, enrolled in a pregnancy study. This chain links TRBV4-1 with TRBJ2-6; TRBD2 aligns across 7 bases. CDR3 in DNA: TGCGCCAGCAGCCCCGCGGGGGTTGGGGCCAACGTCCTGACTTTC. Its protein is CASSPAGVGANVLTF.